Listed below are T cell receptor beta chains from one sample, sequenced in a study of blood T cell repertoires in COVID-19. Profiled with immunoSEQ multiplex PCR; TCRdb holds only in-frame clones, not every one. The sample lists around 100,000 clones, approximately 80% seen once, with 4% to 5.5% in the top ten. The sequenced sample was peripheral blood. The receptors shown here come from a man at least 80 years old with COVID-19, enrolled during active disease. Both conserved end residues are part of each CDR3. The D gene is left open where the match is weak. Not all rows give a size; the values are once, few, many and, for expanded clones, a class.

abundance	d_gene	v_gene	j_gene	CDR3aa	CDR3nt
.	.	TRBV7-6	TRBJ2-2	CASSLELNTGELFF	TGTGCCAGCAGCTTAGAACTTAACACCGGGGAGCTGTTTTTT
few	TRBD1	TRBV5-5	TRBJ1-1	CASSLVQLVGQFNTEAFF	TGTGCCAGCAGCTTGGTTCAATTGGTGGGACAGTTTAACACTGAAGCTTTCTTT
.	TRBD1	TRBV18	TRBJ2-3	CASSPWTGADTQYF	TGTGCCAGCTCACCGTGGACAGGCGCCGATACGCAGTATTTT
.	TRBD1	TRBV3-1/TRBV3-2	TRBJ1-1	CASSQAGAGGRLNTEAFF	TGTGCCAGCAGCCAAGCTGGGGCAGGGGGCCGTTTGAACACTGAAGCTTTCTTT
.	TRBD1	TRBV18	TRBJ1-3	CASSPPTGGFLGNTIYF	TGTGCCAGCTCACCACCGACAGGGGGTTTTCTTGGAAACACCATATATTTT
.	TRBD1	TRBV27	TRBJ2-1	CASSKPGQGIVNEQFF	TGTGCCAGCAGTAAACCGGGACAGGGTATTGTCAATGAGCAGTTCTTC
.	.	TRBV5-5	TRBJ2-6	CASSITTGSGANVLTF	TGTGCCAGCAGCATCACCACAGGGTCTGGGGCCAACGTCCTGACTTTC
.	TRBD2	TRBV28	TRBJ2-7	CASSLRLAGYYEQYF	TGTGCCAGCAGTTTACGGCTAGCGGGCTACTACGAGCAGTACTTC
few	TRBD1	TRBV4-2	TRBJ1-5	CASSQGRDRGENQPQHF	TGTGCCAGCAGCCAAGGCCGGGACAGGGGCGAAAATCAGCCCCAGCATTTT
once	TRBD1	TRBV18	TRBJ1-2	CASSFRTGENYGYTF	TGTGCCAGCTCATTCCGGACAGGGGAGAACTATGGCTACACCTTC
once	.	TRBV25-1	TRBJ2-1	CASSRLAEQFF	TGTGCCAGCAGTCGGCTAGCGGAGCAGTTCTTC
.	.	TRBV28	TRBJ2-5	CASSGRAQYF	TGTGCCAGCAGTGGGCGGGCCCAGTACTTC
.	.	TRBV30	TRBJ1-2	CAWSSPGANYGYTF	TGTGCCTGGAGCTCCCCAGGGGCTAACTATGGCTACACCTTC
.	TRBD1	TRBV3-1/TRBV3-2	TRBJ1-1	CASSPGTALNTEAFF	TGTGCCAGCAGCCCGGGGACAGCACTGAACACTGAAGCTTTCTTT
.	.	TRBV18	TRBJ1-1	CASSLGGPGASTEAFF	TGTGCCAGCTCGCTCGGAGGACCGGGAGCGAGCACTGAAGCTTTCTTT
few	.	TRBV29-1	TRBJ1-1	CSGDIGTEAFF	TGCAGCGGGGACATTGGGACTGAAGCTTTCTTT
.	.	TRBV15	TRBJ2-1	CATSRDSGEQFF	TGTGCCACCAGCAGAGATTCAGGTGAGCAGTTCTTC
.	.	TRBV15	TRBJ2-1	CATSRFEGDGGEQFF	TGTGCCACCAGCAGATTCGAGGGGGATGGTGGCGAGCAGTTCTTC
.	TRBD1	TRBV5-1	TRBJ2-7	CASSLSLDRGVDEQYF	TGCGCCAGCAGCCTGAGTTTGGACAGGGGCGTAGACGAGCAGTACTTC
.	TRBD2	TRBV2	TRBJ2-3	CASSEASSGGASRRTDTQYF	TGTGCCAGCAGTGAAGCGAGTAGCGGGGGGGCCAGTCGTCGCACAGATACGCAGTATTTT
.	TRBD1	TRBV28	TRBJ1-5	CASSPGTGHQPQHF	TGTGCCAGCAGCCCGGGGACAGGGCATCAGCCCCAGCATTTT
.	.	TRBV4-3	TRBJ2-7	CASSPGGKAYEQYF	TGCGCCAGCAGCCCCGGGGGAAAGGCCTACGAGCAGTACTTC
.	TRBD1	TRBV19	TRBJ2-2	CASIQTGGTGELFF	TGTGCCAGTATCCAGACAGGGGGGACCGGGGAGCTGTTTTTT
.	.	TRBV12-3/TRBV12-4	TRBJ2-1	CASSPTRSHEQFF	TGTGCCAGCAGTCCTACCCGGTCCCATGAGCAGTTCTTC
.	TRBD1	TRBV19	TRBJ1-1	CASSEVQGAWENTEAFF	TGTGCCAGTAGTGAGGTGCAGGGGGCCTGGGAGAACACTGAAGCTTTCTTT
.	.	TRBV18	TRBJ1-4	CASSPQAGTRGEKLFF	TGTGCCAGCTCACCTCAAGCCGGGACAAGGGGCGAAAAACTGTTTTTT
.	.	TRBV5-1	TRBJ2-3	CASSFHRDKTDTQYF	TGCGCCAGCAGCTTCCACCGGGACAAAACAGATACGCAGTATTTT
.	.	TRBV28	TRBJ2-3	CASSLWGSGFFTDTQYF	TGTGCCAGCAGTTTATGGGGAAGCGGATTTTTCACAGATACGCAGTATTTT
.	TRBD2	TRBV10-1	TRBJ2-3	CASSDGASGYTDTQYF	TGCGCCAGCAGTGATGGGGCTAGCGGTTACACAGATACGCAGTATTTT
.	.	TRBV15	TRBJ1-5	CATSETTGGKWGQPQHF	TGTGCCACCAGCGAAACTACGGGGGGCAAGTGGGGTCAGCCCCAGCATTTT
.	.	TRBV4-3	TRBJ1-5	CASSQDADQPQHF	TGCGCCAGCAGCCAAGATGCGGATCAGCCCCAGCATTTT
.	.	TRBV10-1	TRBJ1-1	CASSESRFVRPNTEAFF	TGCGCCAGCAGTGAGTCGAGGTTTGTCAGACCGAACACTGAAGCTTTCTTT
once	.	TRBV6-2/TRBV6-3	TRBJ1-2	CASSYSIRDTDYGYTF	TGTGCCAGCAGTTACTCGATTCGCGACACGGACTATGGCTACACCTTC